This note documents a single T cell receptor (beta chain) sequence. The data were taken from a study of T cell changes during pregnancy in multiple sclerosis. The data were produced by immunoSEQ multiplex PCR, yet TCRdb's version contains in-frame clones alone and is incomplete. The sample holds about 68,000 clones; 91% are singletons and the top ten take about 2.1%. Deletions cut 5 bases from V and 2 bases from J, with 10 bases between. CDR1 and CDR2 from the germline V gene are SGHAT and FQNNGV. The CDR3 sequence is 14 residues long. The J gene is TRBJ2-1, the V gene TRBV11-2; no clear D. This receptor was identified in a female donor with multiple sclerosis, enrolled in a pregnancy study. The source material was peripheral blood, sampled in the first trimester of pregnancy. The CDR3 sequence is CASSLVAAYNEQFF. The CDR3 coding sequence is TGTGCCAGCAGCCTCGTGGCAGCCTACAATGAGCAGTTCTTC.